This TCR beta chain derives from a study of blood T cell repertoires in COVID-19 (dated by TCRdb to between 2020 and 2021). Study-wide context: Samples covering the acute and convalescent phases of COVID-19 were provided by collaborators in the United States, Italy and Spain. The repertoires were released in a freely available public database meant as a resource for research on the immune response to SARS-CoV-2. Samples were obtained from the ongoing ImmuneRACE study (first 160 participants) and from 1,254 subjects provided by 6 global collaborators. Deeply sampled blood TCRbeta repertoires from subjects exposed to, actively infected with, or recovered from COVID-19 were included in the dataset. A de-identified subject ID, COVID-19 status, age in years and sex were almost always included in the sample metadata. Where available, HLA class I and class II types were taken from metadata supplied by the sample provider and were not determined by assay-based typing. The material from the prospective study consisted of cDNA or gDNA derived from T cells, B-cell-depleted T cells, or PBMCs. Results the study describes overall, beyond this receptor: How much clinical and demographic metadata was included differed by source and by participant, and the metadata was provided uncurated.

Whole blood was collected in K2EDTA tubes by collaborating institutions according to the institutions' own protocols. For TCRbeta analysis, collaborators shipped samples in one of three forms: frozen whole blood, isolated PBMCs, or DNA extracted from either of those sample types. TCRbeta CDR3 regions were amplified from genomic DNA by means of the immunoSEQ Assay, a bias-controlled multiplex PCR. On the study's bioinformatics: The number of nucleated cells in each sample was estimated by amplification of reference gene primers within the assay. To quantify the absolute abundance of each unique TCRbeta CDR3 rearrangement, sequence reads were collapsed and filtered. For each sample, productive Simpson clonality was calculated as the square root of Simpson's diversity index across productive rearrangements. TCRdb re-hosts the immuneACCESS table, in-frame sequences only. Its copies lack some clones; in the studies checked, an unresolved V gene accounts for under half of them, and the cause for the rest is not known. That table gives V, J and clone size, and the DNA gave D and trimming. The table for this sample lists roughly 150,000 clones; about 80% of them were counted only once. Roughly 8% of the sample is held by the ten biggest clonotypes.

Trimming takes 6 bases off V and 9 bases off J; junction bases not matched to a gene: 16. In the germline V gene (reference sequence), CDR1 corresponds to LNHDA and CDR2 to SQIVND. The CDR3 goes from the cysteine to the phenylalanine over 16 residues. Only CDR3 DNA is held: 48 bases, read in frame from base 1. Points on this clone: Its cognate antigen has yet to be identified. Per-base qualities were not stored, and no clone one base away is much larger.

The sample taken for sequencing was peripheral blood. The sequence came from a human donor in a cohort sampled during active COVID-19. The chain is made from TRBV19 and TRBJ2-1, with 8 middle bases fitting TRBD1. The CDR3 region: CASSQPGQGVGREQFF. The DNA is TGTGCCAGTAGCCAACCCGGACAGGGCGTGGGGCGTGAGCAGTTCTTC.